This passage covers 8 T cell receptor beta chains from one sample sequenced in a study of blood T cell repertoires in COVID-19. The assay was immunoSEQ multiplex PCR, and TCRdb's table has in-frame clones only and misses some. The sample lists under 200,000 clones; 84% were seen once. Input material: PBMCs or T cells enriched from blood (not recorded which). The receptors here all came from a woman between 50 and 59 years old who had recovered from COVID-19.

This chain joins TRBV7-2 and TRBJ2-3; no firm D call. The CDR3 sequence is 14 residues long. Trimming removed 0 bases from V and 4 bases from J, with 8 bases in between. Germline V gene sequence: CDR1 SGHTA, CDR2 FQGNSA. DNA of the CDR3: TGTGCCAGCAGCTTAGCGTTCTCCTCAGATACGCAGTATTTT. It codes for CASSLAFSSDTQYF.

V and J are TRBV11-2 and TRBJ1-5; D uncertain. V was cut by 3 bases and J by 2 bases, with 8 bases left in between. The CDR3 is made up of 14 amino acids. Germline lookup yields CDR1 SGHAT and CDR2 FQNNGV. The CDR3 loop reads CASSLSSGNQPQHF. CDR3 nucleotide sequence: TGTGCCAGCAGCTTGTCGTCAGGCAATCAGCCCCAGCATTTT.

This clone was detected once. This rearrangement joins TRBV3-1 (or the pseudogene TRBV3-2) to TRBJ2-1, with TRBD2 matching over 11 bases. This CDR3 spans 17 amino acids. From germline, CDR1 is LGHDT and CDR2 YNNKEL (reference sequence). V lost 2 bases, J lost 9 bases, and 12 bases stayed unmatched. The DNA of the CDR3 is TGTGCCAGCAGCCAATTAGCGGGGGGGCCAAGGATGGGTGAGCAGTTCTTC. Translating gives CASSQLAGGPRMGEQFF.

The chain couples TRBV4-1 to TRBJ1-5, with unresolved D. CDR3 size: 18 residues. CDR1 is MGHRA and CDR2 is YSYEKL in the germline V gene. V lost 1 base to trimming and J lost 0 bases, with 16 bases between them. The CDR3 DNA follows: TGCGCCAGCAGCCAAGTGAGACTCTCCCGAGATAGCAATCAGCCCCAGCATTTT. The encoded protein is CASSQVRLSRDSNQPQHF.

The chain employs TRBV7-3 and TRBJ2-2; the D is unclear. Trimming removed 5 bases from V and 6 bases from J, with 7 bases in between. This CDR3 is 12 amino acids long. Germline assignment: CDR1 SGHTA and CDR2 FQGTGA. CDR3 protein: CASSLVPGELFF. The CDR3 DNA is TGTGCCAGCAGCCTAGTCCCCGGGGAGCTGTTTTTT.

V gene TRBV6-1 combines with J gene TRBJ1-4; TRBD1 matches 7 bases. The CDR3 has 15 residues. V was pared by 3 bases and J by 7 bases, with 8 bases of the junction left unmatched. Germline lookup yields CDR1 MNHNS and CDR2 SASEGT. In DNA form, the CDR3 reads TGTGCCAGCAGTGATAGTCGGGACAGCGTTGAAAAACTGTTTTTT. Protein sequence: CASSDSRDSVEKLFF.

DNA for the CDR3: TGTGCCAGCTCACCAACAGGCCCCAATCAGCCCCAGCATTTT. It yields the protein CASSPTGPNQPQHF. J is TRBJ1-5 and V is TRBV18; D is possibly TRBD1 (5 bases). Trimming stripped 2 bases from V and 3 bases from J, with 8 bases between. CDR3 length equals 14 residues. Per the germline V gene, CDR1 is KGHSH and CDR2 is LQKENI.

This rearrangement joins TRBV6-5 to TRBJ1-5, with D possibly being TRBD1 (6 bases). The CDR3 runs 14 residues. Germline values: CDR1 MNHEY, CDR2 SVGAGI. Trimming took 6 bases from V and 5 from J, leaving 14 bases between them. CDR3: CASRGHDTYQPQHF. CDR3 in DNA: TGTGCCAGCAGGGGACATGACACCTATCAGCCCCAGCATTTT.